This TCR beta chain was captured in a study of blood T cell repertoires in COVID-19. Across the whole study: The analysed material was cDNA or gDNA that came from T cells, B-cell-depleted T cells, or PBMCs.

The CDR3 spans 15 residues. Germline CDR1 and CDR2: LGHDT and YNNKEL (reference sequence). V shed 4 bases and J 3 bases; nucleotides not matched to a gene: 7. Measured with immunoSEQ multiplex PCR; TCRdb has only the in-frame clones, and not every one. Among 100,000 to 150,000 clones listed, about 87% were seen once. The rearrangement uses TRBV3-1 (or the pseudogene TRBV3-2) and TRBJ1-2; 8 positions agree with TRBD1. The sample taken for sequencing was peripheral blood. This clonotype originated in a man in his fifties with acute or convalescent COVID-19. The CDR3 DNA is TGTGCCAGCAGCCCCGTTAACAGGGGGGACTATGGCTACACCTTC. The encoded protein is CASSPVNRGDYGYTF.